This T cell receptor (beta chain) is drawn from a study of blood T cell repertoires in COVID-19. Study details: Spain, Italy and the United States supplied samples that represented acute and convalescent COVID-19. The analysed material was cDNA or gDNA that came from T cells, B-cell-depleted T cells, or PBMCs.

This clone was seen just once. The CDR3 loop spans 13 amino acids. Germline CDR1 is SGHTA and CDR2 is FQGNSA. V lost 4 bases and J lost 4, with 10 bases in between. Per the original data handling: For nucleated cells, counts were estimated from reference gene primer amplification. This table comes from immunoSEQ multiplex PCR, and its TCRdb copy is limited to in-frame clones, with some not included. The DNA was the basis for D and trimming; V, J and clone size are from that table. The table lists 200,000 to 250,000 clones, about 85% of them singletons. V gene TRBV7-2 combines with J gene TRBJ1-2; D is perhaps TRBD1 (5 bases). This receptor was obtained from an older woman who had recovered from COVID-19. Specimen: peripheral blood. The CDR3 nucleotides are TGTGCCAGCAGCTCAGGGAAAGGCTATGGCTACACCTTC. The encoded protein is CASSSGKGYGYTF.